A single sample is the source of the 5 T cell receptor beta chains below, sequenced in a study of beta chain features in type 1 diabetes. Regarding the study as a whole: There was a moderate but significant shortening of TCRB CDR3s in all four CD4+ subsets of Type 1 diabetes patients.

As every portion of the isolated RNA was reverse transcribed, the sequencing read expressed TCRB transcripts. Only in-frame clones appear in the TCRdb table, and some are missing; sequencing was by immunoSEQ multiplex PCR. Altogether roughly 26,000 clones are present, under 50% being singletons, with the ten largest covering around 0.3%. Antigen specificity for these receptors is unknown. Material: stem cell memory CD4+ T cells from blood. The receptor source for this set is a young man with type 1 diabetes.

The CDR3 DNA sequence: TGCGCCAGCAGTGACGGACAGGGGACCGGGGAGCTGTTTTTT. Translating gives CASSDGQGTGELFF. V is TRBV10-1 and J is TRBJ2-2, with 9 bases matching TRBD1. Germline V gene data show CDR1 as WNHNN and CDR2 as SYGVQD (reference sequence). CDR3 length: 14 residues. The trim removed 3 bases at V and 5 bases at J, leaving 1 base unmatched.

The chain joins TRBV27 to TRBJ2-5, with D possibly TRBD1 on 6 matching bases. The CDR3 length is 14 residues. Looked up from germline, CDR1 is MNHEY and CDR2 is SMNVEV (reference sequence). V dropped 5 bases and J dropped 5 bases, with 15 bases sitting between them. CDR3 residues: CASSPGQTRETQYF. The CDR3 DNA reads as TGTGCCAGCAGTCCCGGACAGACTCGGGAGACCCAGTACTTC.

The V gene is TRBV7-9, the J gene TRBJ2-5; possibly TRBD2 for D (6 bases). The J call may be in error: the DNA end matches TRBJ2-7 better. Germline CDR1 and CDR2: SEHNR and FQNEAQ (reference sequence). The CDR3 has 14 amino acids. CDR3 region: CASSRSGGEYEQYF. CDR3 nucleotides: TGTGCCAGCAGCCGTTCCGGGGGAGAGTACGAGCAGTACTTC.

This rearrangement joins TRBV7-9 to TRBJ1-1, with TRBD1 as a possible D gene (5 bases). The ends were cut back, 5 bases at V and 4 bases at J, with 11 bases in the middle. This CDR3 region has 13 residues. CDR1 and CDR2 from the germline V gene are SEHNR and FQNEAQ (reference sequence). CDR3 bases: TGTGCCAGCAGCCGCAGGGCCGGCACTGAAGCTTTCTTT. Encoded protein: CASSRRAGTEAFF.

This clone was picked up a small number of times. The chain has TRBV7-2 and TRBJ2-5; 11 nucleotides line up with TRBD1. Matching the DNA end better, TRBJ2-7 makes the J call doubtful. Germline V gene lookup returns CDR1 SGHTA and CDR2 FQGNSA. The CDR3 runs to 14 residues. The CDR3 sequence: CASSWDRGSYEQYF. The CDR3 nucleotides are TGTGCCAGCAGCTGGGACAGGGGGTCCTACGAGCAGTACTTC.